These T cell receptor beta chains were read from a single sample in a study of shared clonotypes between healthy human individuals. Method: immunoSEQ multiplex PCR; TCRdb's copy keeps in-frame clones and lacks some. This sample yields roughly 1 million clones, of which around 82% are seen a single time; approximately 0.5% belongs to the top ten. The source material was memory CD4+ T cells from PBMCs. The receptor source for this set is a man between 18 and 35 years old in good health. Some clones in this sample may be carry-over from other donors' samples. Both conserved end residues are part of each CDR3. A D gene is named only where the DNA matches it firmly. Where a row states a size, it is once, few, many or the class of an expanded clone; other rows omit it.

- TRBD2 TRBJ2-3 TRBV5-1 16 TGCGCCAGCGGTACTTCTAGCGGGATGATTACAGATACGCAGTATTTT CASGTSSGMITDTQYF
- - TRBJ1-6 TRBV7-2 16 TGTGCCAGCAGCCTTAGACAGTCTACCTCCCGGGCACCCCTCCACTTT CASSLRQSTSRAPLHF
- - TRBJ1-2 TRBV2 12 TGTGCCAGCAGTGACCAGAACTATGGCTACACCTTC CASSDQNYGYTF
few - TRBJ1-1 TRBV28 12 TGTGCCAGCATCGGCCCGAACACTGAAGCTTTCTTT CASIGPNTEAFF
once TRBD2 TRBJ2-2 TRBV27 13 TGTGCCAGCAGTCGTGGACTAGCCGGGGAGCTGTTTTTT CASSRGLAGELFF
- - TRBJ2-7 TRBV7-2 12 TGTGCCAGCTCGGGCGGTGGCTACGAGCAGTACTTC CASSGGGYEQYF
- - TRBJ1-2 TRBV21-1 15 TGTGCCAGCAGCAACCCCCGGAACTCCAACTATGGCTACACCTTC CASSNPRNSNYGYTF
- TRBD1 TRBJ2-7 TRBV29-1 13 TGCAGCGCCATGACAGGGGAGACTGACGAGCAGTACTTC CSAMTGETDEQYF
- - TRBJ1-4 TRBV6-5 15 TGTGCCAGCAGTTACTCTTGGGGAGTTGGAGAAAAACTGTTTTTT CASSYSWGVGEKLFF
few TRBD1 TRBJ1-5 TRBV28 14 TGTGCCAGCTACACTCGGGACAGTAATCAGCCCCAGCATTTT CASYTRDSNQPQHF
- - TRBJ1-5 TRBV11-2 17 TGTGCCAGCAGCTCCAACCGCTGGGGGGAGATGGGTCAGCCCCAGCATTTT CASSSNRWGEMGQPQHF
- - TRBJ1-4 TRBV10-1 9 TGCGCCAGCAGATTGGCACAGTTTTTT CASRLAQFF
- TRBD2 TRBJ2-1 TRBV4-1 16 TGCGCCAGCAGCCAAGAAAGGGCGGGAGGCGGGCATGAGCAGTTCTTC CASSQERAGGGHEQFF
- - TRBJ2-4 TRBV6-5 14 TGTGCCAGCAGTCCCCCCGGGACTCGAAACATTCAGTACTTC CASSPPGTRNIQYF
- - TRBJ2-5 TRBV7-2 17 TGTGCCAGCAGCCCAAGGGTCCCGGGCCCTACGGGGGAGACCCAGTACTTC CASSPRVPGPTGETQYF